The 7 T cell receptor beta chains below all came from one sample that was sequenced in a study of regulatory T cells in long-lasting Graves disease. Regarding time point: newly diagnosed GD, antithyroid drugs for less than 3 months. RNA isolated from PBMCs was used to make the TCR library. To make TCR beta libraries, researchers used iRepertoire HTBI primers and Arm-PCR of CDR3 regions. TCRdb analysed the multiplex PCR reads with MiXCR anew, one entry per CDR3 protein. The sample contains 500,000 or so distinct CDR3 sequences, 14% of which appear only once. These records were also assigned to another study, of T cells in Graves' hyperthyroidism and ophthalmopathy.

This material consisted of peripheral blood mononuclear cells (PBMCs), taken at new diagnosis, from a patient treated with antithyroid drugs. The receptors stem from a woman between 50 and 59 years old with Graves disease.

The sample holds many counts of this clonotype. The CDR3 loop is CASSERSGSDEQYF. The CDR3 DNA reads TGTGCCAGCAGTGAGCGTAGCGGGTCCGACGAGCAGTACTTC. The J gene is TRBJ2-7, the V gene TRBV2; 7 positions agree with TRBD2. Germline CDR1 reads SNHLY; CDR2 reads FYNNEI. V lost 3 bases, J lost 5 bases, and 7 bases stayed unmatched. The CDR3 spans 14 residues.

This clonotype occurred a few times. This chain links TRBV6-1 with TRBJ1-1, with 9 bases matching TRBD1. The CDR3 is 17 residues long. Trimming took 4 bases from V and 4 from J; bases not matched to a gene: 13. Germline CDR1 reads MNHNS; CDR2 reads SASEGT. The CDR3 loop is CASSALLVGQGPTEAFF. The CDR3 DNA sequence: TGTGCCAGCAGTGCACTTTTAGTCGGACAGGGGCCCACTGAAGCTTTCTTT.

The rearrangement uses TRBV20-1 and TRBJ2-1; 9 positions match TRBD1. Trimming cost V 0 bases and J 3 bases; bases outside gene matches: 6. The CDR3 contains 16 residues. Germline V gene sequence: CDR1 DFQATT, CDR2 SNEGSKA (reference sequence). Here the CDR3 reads CSARDPRQGDYNEQFF. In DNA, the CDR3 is TGCAGTGCTAGAGATCCCAGACAGGGGGACTACAATGAGCAGTTCTTC.

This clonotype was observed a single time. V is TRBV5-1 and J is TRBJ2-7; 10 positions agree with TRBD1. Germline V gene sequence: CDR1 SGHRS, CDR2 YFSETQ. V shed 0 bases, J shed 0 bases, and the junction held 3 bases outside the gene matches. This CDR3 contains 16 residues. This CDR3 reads CASSLAGTGDSYEQYF. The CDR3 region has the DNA TGCGCCAGCAGCTTGGCCGGGACAGGGGACTCCTACGAGCAGTACTTC. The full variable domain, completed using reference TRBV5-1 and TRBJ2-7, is KAGVTQTPRYLIKTRGQQVTLSCSPISGHRSVSWYQQTPGQGLQFLFEYFSETQRNKGNFPGRFSGRQFSNSRSEMNVSTLELGDSALYLCASSLAGTGDSYEQYFGPGTRLTVT.

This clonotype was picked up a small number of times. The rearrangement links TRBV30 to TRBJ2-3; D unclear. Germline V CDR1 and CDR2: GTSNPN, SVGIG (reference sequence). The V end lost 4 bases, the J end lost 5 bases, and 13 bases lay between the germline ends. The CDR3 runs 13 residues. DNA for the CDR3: TGTGCCTGGAAGGGCGATGCCGGAGATACGCAGTATTTT. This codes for CAWKGDAGDTQYF. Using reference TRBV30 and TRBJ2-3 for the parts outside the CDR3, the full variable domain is SQTIHQWPATLVQPVGSPLSLECTVEGTSNPNLYWYRQAAGRGLQLLFYSVGIGQISSEVPQNLSASRPQDRQFILSSKKLLLSDSGFYLCAWKGDAGDTQYFGPGTRLTVL.

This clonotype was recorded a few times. CDR3: CASSVGTGGMASAPDTQYF. As DNA, the CDR3 is TGTGCCAGCAGCGTGGGGACAGGGGGCATGGCGTCAGCACCAGATACGCAGTATTTT. The chain carries TRBV9 and TRBJ2-3, with 12 nucleotides matching TRBD1. The CDR3 consists of 19 residues. Germline assignment: CDR1 SGDLS and CDR2 YYNGEE. With V trimmed by 2 bases and J by 4 bases, 14 bases remained unmatched.

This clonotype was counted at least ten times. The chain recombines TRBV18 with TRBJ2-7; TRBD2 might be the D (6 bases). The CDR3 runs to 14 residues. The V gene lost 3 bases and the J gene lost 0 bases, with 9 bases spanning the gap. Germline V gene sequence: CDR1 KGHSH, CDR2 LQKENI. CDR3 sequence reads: CASSPGLNSYEQYF. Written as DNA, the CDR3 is TGTGCCAGCTCACCGGGACTCAACTCCTACGAGCAGTACTTC.